The present T cell receptor beta chain was sequenced within a study of T cell responses to AZD1222 COVID-19 vaccine. Overall study findings and caveats: Across spike, vaccine-associated CD4 TCRs were found, dominant at 160-218 and 743-854. Without day 14 samples, only post-peak T cell repertoires were studied.

V lost 7 bases and J lost 1; bases outside the gene matches: 8. CDR3 length: 17 residues. Germline V gene data show CDR1 as SQVTM and CDR2 as ANQGSEA. To note about this clone: The antigen is not known.

The table came from immunoSEQ multiplex PCR; TCRdb's copy has only in-frame clones and leaves some out. This table holds over 65,000 clones, more than 70% found once. This sample comprised peripheral blood, obtained 28 days after the second AZD1222 dose. The rearrangement links TRBV29-1 to TRBJ2-1; 15 nucleotides align to TRBD2. This TCR was recovered from an adult who received the AZD1222 COVID-19 vaccine. The chain's CDR3 is CSASGLAGGPSYNEQFF. CDR3 bases: TGCAGCGCTTCGGGACTAGCGGGGGGACCATCCTACAATGAGCAGTTCTTC.